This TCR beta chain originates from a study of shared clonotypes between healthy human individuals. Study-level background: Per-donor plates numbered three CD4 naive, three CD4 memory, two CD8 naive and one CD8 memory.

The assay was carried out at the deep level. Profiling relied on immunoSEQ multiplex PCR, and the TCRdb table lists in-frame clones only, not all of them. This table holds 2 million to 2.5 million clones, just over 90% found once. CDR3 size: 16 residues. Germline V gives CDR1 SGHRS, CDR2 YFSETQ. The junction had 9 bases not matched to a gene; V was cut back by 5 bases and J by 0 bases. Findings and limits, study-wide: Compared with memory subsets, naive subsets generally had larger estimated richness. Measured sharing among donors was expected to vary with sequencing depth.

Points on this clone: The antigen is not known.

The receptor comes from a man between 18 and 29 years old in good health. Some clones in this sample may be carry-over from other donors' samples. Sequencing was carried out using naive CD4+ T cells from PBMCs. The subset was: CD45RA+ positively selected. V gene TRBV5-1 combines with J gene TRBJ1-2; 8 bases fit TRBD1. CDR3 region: CASSVQGDSANYGYTF. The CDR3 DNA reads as TGCGCCAGCAGTGTACAGGGGGATTCAGCTAACTATGGCTACACCTTC.